The sequence of this T cell receptor beta chain was determined in a study of OX40 agonist ivuxolimab in advanced cancers. Background on the study: Every 2 weeks, patients got intravenous ivuxolimab at one of six dose levels (0.01-10 mg/kg).

Regarding the study as a whole: Expanded clones were, on average, more numerous in CD8+ T cells than in CD4+.

Remarks on this clone: Its antigen is not known.

The CDR3 runs to 15 residues. Trimming took off 4 bases at V and 1 base at J, with 14 bases between the two ends. The V gene's germline CDR1 is SGHKS and CDR2 YYEKEE (reference sequence). Clones were sequenced by immunoSEQ multiplex PCR, and TCRdb holds only the in-frame ones, with some missing. The repertoire holds 10,000 to 15,000 clones, with under 80% as singletons. V and J are TRBV5-5 and TRBJ1-2, with D possibly TRBD1 on 5 matching bases. The sample in question was CD4+ or CD8+ T cells sorted from blood, obtained in a trial of the OX40 agonist ivuxolimab. The TCR originated in an adult with an advanced solid tumor such as melanoma, head and neck, liver or kidney cancer. DNA of the CDR3: TGTGCCAGCAGCGCGAGGGACGGTGATAACTATGGCTACACCTTC. Amino acid sequence: CASSARDGDNYGYTF.